What follows are 29 T cell receptor beta chains derived from one specimen sequenced in a study of beta chain features in type 1 diabetes. Investigators reverse transcribed all isolated RNA, so they sequenced expressed TCRB transcripts. Clones were read by immunoSEQ multiplex PCR, and TCRdb kept only the in-frame ones, dropping some. The data contain about 450,000 clones, over 10% of them singletons. The sequenced material came from naive CD4+ T cells from blood. These receptors were collected from a woman aged 18-30 years in good health.

The J gene is TRBJ2-1, the V gene TRBV4-3; 13 bases match TRBD2. Germline values: CDR1 LGHNA, CDR2 YSLEER. This CDR3 has 17 residues. Trimming at V came to 0 bases and at J to 7 bases, leaving 6 bases not matched to a gene. CDR3 protein: CASSQDLTSGGYNEQFF. The CDR3, as DNA: TGCGCCAGCAGCCAAGATCTGACTAGCGGGGGGTATAATGAGCAGTTCTTC.

For the CDR3, the DNA is TGTGCCAGCAGTTTAGTGGTTAGCACAGATACGCAGTATTTT. Amino acid sequence: CASSLVVSTDTQYF. This chain joins TRBV27 and TRBJ2-3, with D unclear. CDR1 is MNHEY, CDR2 SMNVEV, per germline (reference sequence). V was pared by 2 bases and J by 0 bases, with 6 bases between. CDR3 length: 14 residues.

This clone has only a few counts. The gene calls are TRBV7-9 and TRBJ2-3, with D hard to call. The CDR3 spans 17 residues. V was trimmed by 5 bases and J by 2 bases, leaving 20 bases between them. Per germline, CDR1 SEHNR and CDR2 FQNEAQ (reference sequence). This CDR3 reads CASSLRPVRFFTDTQYF. CDR3 nucleotide sequence: TGTGCCAGCAGCCTCCGACCCGTCCGATTCTTCACAGATACGCAGTATTTT. Drawing the rest from reference TRBV7-9 and TRBJ2-3, the complete variable domain is DTGVSQNPRHKITKRGQNVTFRCDPISEHNRLYWYRQTLGQGPEFLTYFQNEAQLEKSRLLSDRFSAERPKGSFSTLEIQRTEQGDSAMYLCASSLRPVRFFTDTQYFGPGTRLTVL.

This chain joins TRBV28 and TRBJ1-5; a possible D gene is TRBD1 (5 bases). Trimming removed 7 bases from V and 10 bases from J, with 11 bases in between. This CDR3 has 11 residues. The V gene's germline CDR1 is MDHEN and CDR2 SYDVKM. The CDR3 sequence is CASTGGGPQHF. CDR3 in DNA: TGTGCCAGCACCGGGGGGGGTCCCCAGCATTTT.

The chain links TRBV7-6 to TRBJ2-1, with 11 bases that match TRBD2. Germline V gene lookup returns CDR1 SGHVS and CDR2 FNYEAQ. The CDR3 has 17 amino acids. The J segment lost 1 base and the V segment lost 3 bases, leaving 5 bases of the junction unmatched. The CDR3 sequence: CASSFMGLAESYNEQFF. The DNA of the CDR3 is TGTGCCAGCAGCTTTATGGGACTAGCGGAGTCCTACAATGAGCAGTTCTTC.

The V call is TRBV25-1, the J call TRBJ2-7, with 10 bases aligning to TRBD2. With 4 bases clipped from V and 6 bases from J, the junction kept 6 bases outside the gene matches. The CDR3 runs 14 residues. Germline V CDR1 and CDR2: MGHDK, SYGVNS. The DNA of the CDR3 is TGTGCCAGCAGTGGAAGGAGCGGGAGGGTCGAGCAGTACTTC. Residues: CASSGRSGRVEQYF.

This clone was counted only a few times. The V gene is TRBV29-1, the J gene TRBJ2-5; 8 nucleotides match TRBD1. The V gene end was trimmed by 3 bases and the J gene end by 10 bases; junction bases not matched to a gene: 10. The CDR3 is made up of 13 amino acids. Germline V gene lookup returns CDR1 SQVTM and CDR2 ANQGSEA. CDR3 nucleotides: TGCAGCGTTGAGACAGGGGTGATAGTGGTCCAGTACTTC. Translation: CSVETGVIVVQYF.

This clone was detected only a few times. The chain uses TRBV27 and TRBJ1-6, with unresolved D. Germline values: CDR1 MNHEY, CDR2 SMNVEV (reference sequence). Trimming removed 7 bases at V and 15 bases at J, with 16 bases between. The CDR3 loop spans 12 amino acids. As DNA, the CDR3 is TGTGCCAGCACAACAGAGGGCGTCGGCCTCCACTTT. Amino acid sequence: CASTTEGVGLHF.

The chain uses TRBV7-2 and TRBJ2-1, with D tentatively TRBD1 or TRBD2 (5 bases each). CDR1 and CDR2 (germline): SGHTA, FQGNSA. This CDR3 spans 14 amino acids. V gave up 5 bases and J gave up 6 bases, with 14 bases separating them. Written as DNA, the CDR3 is TGTGCCAGCAGCGCCTACCGGGACCTCAATGAGCAGTTCTTC. Translated: CASSAYRDLNEQFF. The full variable domain, its missing parts supplied by reference TRBV7-2 and TRBJ2-1, is GAGVSQSPSNKVTEKGKDVELRCDPISGHTALYWYRQSLGQGLEFLIYFQGNSAPDKSGLPSDRFSAERTGGSVSTLTIQRTQQEDSAVYLCASSAYRDLNEQFFGPGTRLTVL.

This rearrangement joins TRBV9 to TRBJ2-1; the D is unclear. The CDR3 sequence is 16 residues long. Trimming stripped 0 bases from V and 0 bases from J, with 10 bases between. CDR1 SGDLS and CDR2 YYNGEE come from the germline V gene. The CDR3 loop is CASSVGASNSYNEQFF. The CDR3 DNA is TGTGCCAGCAGCGTAGGGGCCTCGAACTCCTACAATGAGCAGTTCTTC.

The chain couples TRBV18 to TRBJ1-1, with 7 bases aligning to TRBD1. CDR3 length: 13 amino acids. Germline lookup yields CDR1 KGHSH and CDR2 LQKENI. Germline trimming cut 6 bases from V and 7 bases from J; bases unmatched to any gene: 8. The CDR3 sequence: CASSPDRAGEAFF. The CDR3 DNA reads as TGTGCCAGCTCGCCAGACAGGGCCGGTGAAGCTTTCTTT.

The chain uses TRBV27 and TRBJ2-1; the D gene is possibly TRBD1 (6 bases). Germline CDR1 MNHEY, CDR2 SMNVEV (reference sequence). The CDR3 runs to 16 residues. V was clipped by 2 bases and J by 9 bases, with 20 bases between them. The CDR3 reads CASSLRIGSGAGEQFF. CDR3 coding DNA: TGTGCCAGCAGTTTAAGGATCGGGTCAGGGGCAGGTGAGCAGTTCTTC.

This chain joins TRBV30 and TRBJ2-5, with TRBD2 as a possible D gene (5 bases). Germline lookup yields CDR1 GTSNPN and CDR2 SVGIG (reference sequence). The CDR3 loop spans 13 amino acids. Trimming took off 0 bases at V and 4 bases at J, with 9 bases between the two ends. In nucleotides, the CDR3 is TGTGCCTGGAGTGTATACAGCGGAGAGACCCAGTACTTC. Translation gives CAWSVYSGETQYF.

This clone was found a few times. This sequence joins TRBV7-3 and TRBJ2-1, with D unclear. Germline V gene data show CDR1 as SGHTA and CDR2 as FQGTGA. Trimming removed 2 bases from V and 4 bases from J, with 9 bases in between. The length of the CDR3 is 14 residues. CDR3 DNA: TGTGCCAGCAGCTTATCTAGTACGTACAATGAGCAGTTCTTC. Protein product: CASSLSSTYNEQFF.

This clone appeared a few times. The chain carries TRBV5-4 and TRBJ1-2; D not certain. Germline CDR1 is SGHNT and CDR2 is YYREEE (reference sequence). Trimming took off 4 bases at V and 1 base at J, with 14 bases between the two ends. The CDR3 is made up of 15 amino acids. The CDR3 bases are TGTGCCAGCAGCACTGAGGTTCCTGTTAACTATGGCTACACCTTC. Translating it yields CASSTEVPVNYGYTF.

The sample holds a few counts of this clone. The chain has TRBV7-6 and TRBJ1-1; D gene unclear. The CDR3 is made up of 14 amino acids. Deletions cut 1 base from V and 1 base from J, with 7 bases between. Germline V CDR1 and CDR2: SGHVS, FNYEAQ. CDR3 sequence: CASSLEGSNTEAFF. CDR3 sequence (DNA): TGTGCCAGCAGCTTAGAGGGATCGAACACTGAAGCTTTCTTT. The full variable domain, completed using reference TRBV7-6 and TRBJ1-1, is GAGVSQSPRYKVTKRGQDVALRCDPISGHVSLYWYRQALGQGPEFLTYFNYEAQQDKSGLPNDRFSAERPEGSISTLTIQRTEQRDSAMYRCASSLEGSNTEAFFGQGTRLTVV.

The chain recombines TRBV21-1 with TRBJ2-7; the table calls TRBD1, which could not be checked here. TRBV21-1 counts as a pseudogene. This CDR3 region has 16 residues. CDR3 coding DNA: TGTGCCAGCAGCTTCGTGGGGGACAGAAAAACCTACGAGCAGTACGTC. Translation: CASSFVGDRKTYEQYV.

The V call is TRBV6-6, the J call TRBJ1-4; D gene uncertain. Deletions cut 4 bases from V and 0 bases from J, with 9 bases between. This CDR3 is 15 amino acids long. Germline CDR1 MNHNY, CDR2 SVGAGI (reference sequence). CDR3 loop: CASSWRSTTNEKLFF. CDR3 DNA: TGTGCCAGCAGTTGGAGGAGCACAACTAATGAAAAACTGTTTTTT.

V and J are TRBV30 and TRBJ2-3; D is unresolved. From germline, CDR1 is GTSNPN and CDR2 SVGIG (reference sequence). V was cut by 3 bases and J by 0 bases, with 7 bases left in between. The CDR3 runs 13 residues. CDR3 residues: CAWSSTSTDTQYF. The CDR3, as DNA: TGTGCCTGGAGCAGTACTAGCACAGATACGCAGTATTTT.

This clone was seen a handful of times. The chain links TRBV6-5 to TRBJ2-5; D gene unclear. From germline, CDR1 is MNHEY and CDR2 SVGAGI. V was clipped by 0 bases and J by 3 bases, with 14 bases between them. This CDR3 contains 16 residues. Here the CDR3 DNA reads TGTGCCAGCAGTTACTCGCGGAAATACAACGAAGAGACCCAGTACTTC. This encodes CASSYSRKYNEETQYF.

This rearrangement joins TRBV6-5 to TRBJ2-5, with D perhaps matching TRBD2 (7 bases). Germline assignment: CDR1 MNHEY and CDR2 SVGAGI. Trimming left V 7 bases short and J 4 bases short, with 19 bases between. This CDR3 is built from 15 residues. CDR3 coding DNA: TGTGCCAGCACTTCCACAGTGGGGGGGCGAGAGACCCAGTACTTC. Translating gives CASTSTVGGRETQYF.

This clone showed up just a few times. The V gene is TRBV6-6, the J gene TRBJ2-7, with 8 bases identical to TRBD1. The germline V gene has CDR1 MNHNY and CDR2 SVGAGI (reference sequence). V shed 4 bases and J 5 bases; nucleotides not matched to a gene: 10. This CDR3 is 15 amino acids long. The CDR3 here is CASSFIDRGMDEQYF. CDR3 bases: TGTGCCAGCAGTTTCATCGACAGGGGTATGGACGAGCAGTACTTC.

This clone was picked up a small number of times. The J gene is TRBJ2-7, the V gene TRBV9; D not certain. The germline gives CDR1 SGDLS, CDR2 YYNGEE. Trimming left V 0 bases short and J 7 bases short, with 11 bases between. The CDR3 length is 13 residues. As DNA, the CDR3 is TGTGCCAGCAGCGTAGACATTCCGTGGGAGCAGTACGTC. This translates into CASSVDIPWEQYV.

This clone was recorded once. This chain links TRBV18 with TRBJ2-6; TRBD1 matches at 7 bases. The CDR3 is 17 amino acids. V shed 1 base and J 2 bases; nucleotides not matched to a gene: 5. The germline V gene has CDR1 KGHSH and CDR2 LQKENI. CDR3 sequence: CASSPRQGGTGANVLTF. DNA of the CDR3: TGTGCCAGCTCACCACGACAGGGCGGTACTGGGGCCAACGTCCTGACTTTC. Together with reference TRBV18 and TRBJ2-6, the CDR3 gives the full variable domain: NAGVMQNPRHLVRRRGQEARLRCSPMKGHSHVYWYRQLPEEGLKFMVYLQKENIIDESGMPKERFSAEFPKEGPSILRIQQVVRGDSAAYFCASSPRQGGTGANVLTFGAGSRLTVL.

This clone has only one observation. The chain carries TRBV18 and TRBJ1-5; 9 positions match TRBD1. The CDR3 sequence is 17 residues long. CDR1 KGHSH and CDR2 LQKENI come from the germline V gene. V gave up 5 bases and J gave up 5 bases; unmatched junction bases: 13. The CDR3 sequence is CASSTGDSTGGHQPQHF. DNA for the CDR3: TGTGCCAGCTCAACGGGAGATAGCACAGGGGGCCATCAGCCCCAGCATTTT.

The chain carries TRBV5-4 and TRBJ2-5; 14 bases align to TRBD2. CDR3 size: 16 residues. V lost 4 bases, J lost 4 bases, and 6 bases stayed unmatched. Germline assignment: CDR1 SGHNT and CDR2 YYREEE (reference sequence). CDR3 nucleotide sequence: TGTGCCAGCAGCCCGGGGACTAGCGGGAGTTCAGAGACCCAGTACTTC. Translating gives CASSPGTSGSSETQYF.

The chain is built from TRBV2 and TRBJ2-2; D tentatively fits TRBD1 or TRBD2 (6 bases each). The V and J ends lost 10 bases and 3 bases respectively, with 15 bases between them. This CDR3 has 14 amino acids. Germline lookup yields CDR1 SNHLY and CDR2 FYNNEI. Here the CDR3 DNA reads TGTGCCACCGCGCGGGACACTTACACCGGGGAGCTGTTTTTT. Its translation: CATARDTYTGELFF.

This chain joins TRBV18 and TRBJ2-1; D unclear. Per the germline V gene, CDR1 is KGHSH and CDR2 is LQKENI. The CDR3 consists of 12 residues. Deletions cut 2 bases from V and 7 bases from J, with 6 bases between. For the CDR3, the DNA is TGTGCCAGCTCACCAGTAAGGAATGAGCAGTTCTTC. Residues: CASSPVRNEQFF.

V gene TRBV7-2 combines with J gene TRBJ2-7, with TRBD2 identical over 12 bases. V shed 3 bases, J shed 2 bases, and the junction held 2 bases outside the gene matches. Germline V gene data show CDR1 as SGHTA and CDR2 as FQGNSA. The CDR3 is made up of 15 amino acids. CDR3 bases: TGTGCCAGCAGCTTTGGGACTAGCGGGCCCTACGAGCAGTACTTC. Translated: CASSFGTSGPYEQYF.